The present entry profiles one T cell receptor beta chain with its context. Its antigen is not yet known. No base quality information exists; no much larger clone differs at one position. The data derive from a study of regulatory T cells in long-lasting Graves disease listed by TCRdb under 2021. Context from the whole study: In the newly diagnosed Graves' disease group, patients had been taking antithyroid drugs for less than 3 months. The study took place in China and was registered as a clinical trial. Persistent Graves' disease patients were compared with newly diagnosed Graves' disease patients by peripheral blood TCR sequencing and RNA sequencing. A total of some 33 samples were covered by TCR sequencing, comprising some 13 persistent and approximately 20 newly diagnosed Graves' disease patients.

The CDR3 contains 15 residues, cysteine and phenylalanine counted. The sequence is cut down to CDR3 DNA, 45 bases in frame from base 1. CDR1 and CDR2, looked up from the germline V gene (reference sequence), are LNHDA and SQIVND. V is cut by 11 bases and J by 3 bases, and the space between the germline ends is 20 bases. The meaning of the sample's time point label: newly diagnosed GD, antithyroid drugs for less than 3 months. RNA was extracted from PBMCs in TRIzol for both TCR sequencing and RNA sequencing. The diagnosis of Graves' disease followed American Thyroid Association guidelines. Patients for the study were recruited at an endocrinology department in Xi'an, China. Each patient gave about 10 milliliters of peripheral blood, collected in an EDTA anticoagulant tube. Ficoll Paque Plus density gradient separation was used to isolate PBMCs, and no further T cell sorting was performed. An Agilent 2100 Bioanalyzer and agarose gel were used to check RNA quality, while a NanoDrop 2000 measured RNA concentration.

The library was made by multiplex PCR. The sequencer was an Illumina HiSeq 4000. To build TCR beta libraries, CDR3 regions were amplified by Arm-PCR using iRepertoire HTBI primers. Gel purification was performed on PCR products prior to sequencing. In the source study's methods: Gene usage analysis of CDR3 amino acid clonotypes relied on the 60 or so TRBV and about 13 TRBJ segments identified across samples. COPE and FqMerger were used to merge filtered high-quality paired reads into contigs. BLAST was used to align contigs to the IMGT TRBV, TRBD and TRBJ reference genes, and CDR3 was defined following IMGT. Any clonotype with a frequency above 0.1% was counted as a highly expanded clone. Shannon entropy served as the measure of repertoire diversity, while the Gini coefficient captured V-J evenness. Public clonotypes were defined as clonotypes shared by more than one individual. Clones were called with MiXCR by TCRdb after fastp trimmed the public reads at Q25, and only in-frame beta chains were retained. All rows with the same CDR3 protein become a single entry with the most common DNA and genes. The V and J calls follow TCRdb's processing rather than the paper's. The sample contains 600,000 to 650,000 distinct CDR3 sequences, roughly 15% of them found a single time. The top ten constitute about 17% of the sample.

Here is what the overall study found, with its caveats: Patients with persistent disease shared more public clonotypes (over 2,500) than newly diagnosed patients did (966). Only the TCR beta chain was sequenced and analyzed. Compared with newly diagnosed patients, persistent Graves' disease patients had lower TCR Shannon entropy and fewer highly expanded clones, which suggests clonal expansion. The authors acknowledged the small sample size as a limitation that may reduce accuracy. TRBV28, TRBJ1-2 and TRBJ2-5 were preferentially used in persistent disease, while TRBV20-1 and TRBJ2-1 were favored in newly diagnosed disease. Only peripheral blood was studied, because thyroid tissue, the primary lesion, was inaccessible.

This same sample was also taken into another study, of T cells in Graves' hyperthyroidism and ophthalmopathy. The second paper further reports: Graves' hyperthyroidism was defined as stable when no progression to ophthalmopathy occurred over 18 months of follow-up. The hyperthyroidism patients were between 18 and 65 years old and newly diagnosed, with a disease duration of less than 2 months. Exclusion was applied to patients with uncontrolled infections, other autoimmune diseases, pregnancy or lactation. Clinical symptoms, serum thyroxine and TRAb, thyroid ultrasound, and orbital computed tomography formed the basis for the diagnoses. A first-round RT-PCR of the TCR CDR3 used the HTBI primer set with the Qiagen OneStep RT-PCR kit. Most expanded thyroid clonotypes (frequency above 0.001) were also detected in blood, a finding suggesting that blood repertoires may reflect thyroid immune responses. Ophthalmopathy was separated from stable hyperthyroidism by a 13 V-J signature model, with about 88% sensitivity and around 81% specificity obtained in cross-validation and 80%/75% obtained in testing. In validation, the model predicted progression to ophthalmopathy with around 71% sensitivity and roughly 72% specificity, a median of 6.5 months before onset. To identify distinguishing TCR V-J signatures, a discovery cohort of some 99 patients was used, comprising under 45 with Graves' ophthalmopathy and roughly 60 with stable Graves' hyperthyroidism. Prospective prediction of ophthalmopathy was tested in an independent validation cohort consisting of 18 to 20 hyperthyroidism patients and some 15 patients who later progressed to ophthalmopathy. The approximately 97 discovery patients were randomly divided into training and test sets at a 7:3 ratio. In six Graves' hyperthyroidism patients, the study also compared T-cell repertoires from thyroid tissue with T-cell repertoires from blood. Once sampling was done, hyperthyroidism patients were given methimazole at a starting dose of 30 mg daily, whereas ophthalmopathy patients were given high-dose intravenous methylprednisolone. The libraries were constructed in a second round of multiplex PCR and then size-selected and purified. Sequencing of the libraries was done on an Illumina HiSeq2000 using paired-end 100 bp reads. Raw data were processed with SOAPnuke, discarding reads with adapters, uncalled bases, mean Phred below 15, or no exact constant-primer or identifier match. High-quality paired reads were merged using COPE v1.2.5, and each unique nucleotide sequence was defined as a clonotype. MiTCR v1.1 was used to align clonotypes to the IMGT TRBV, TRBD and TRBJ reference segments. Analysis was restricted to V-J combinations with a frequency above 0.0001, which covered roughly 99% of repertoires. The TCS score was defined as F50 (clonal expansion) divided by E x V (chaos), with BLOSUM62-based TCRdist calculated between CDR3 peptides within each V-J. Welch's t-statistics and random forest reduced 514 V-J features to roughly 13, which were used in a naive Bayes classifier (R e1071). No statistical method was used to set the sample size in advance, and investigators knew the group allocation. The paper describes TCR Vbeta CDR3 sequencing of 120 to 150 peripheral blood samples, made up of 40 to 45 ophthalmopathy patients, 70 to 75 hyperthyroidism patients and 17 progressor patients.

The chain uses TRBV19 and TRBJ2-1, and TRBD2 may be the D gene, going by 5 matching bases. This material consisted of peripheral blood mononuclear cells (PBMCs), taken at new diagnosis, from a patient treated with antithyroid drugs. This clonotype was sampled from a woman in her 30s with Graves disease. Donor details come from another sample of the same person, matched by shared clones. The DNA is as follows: TGTGCCTGTGGTGTCGGCGTAGGGAGCTACAATGAGCAGTTCTTC. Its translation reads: CACGVGVGSYNEQFF. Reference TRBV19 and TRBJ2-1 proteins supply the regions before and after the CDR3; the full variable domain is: DGGITQSPKYLFRKEGQNVTLSCEQNLNHDAMYWYRQDPGQGLRLIYYSQIVNDFQKGDIAEGYSVSREKKESFPLTVTSAQKNPTAFYLCACGVGVGSYNEQFFGPGTRLTVL.